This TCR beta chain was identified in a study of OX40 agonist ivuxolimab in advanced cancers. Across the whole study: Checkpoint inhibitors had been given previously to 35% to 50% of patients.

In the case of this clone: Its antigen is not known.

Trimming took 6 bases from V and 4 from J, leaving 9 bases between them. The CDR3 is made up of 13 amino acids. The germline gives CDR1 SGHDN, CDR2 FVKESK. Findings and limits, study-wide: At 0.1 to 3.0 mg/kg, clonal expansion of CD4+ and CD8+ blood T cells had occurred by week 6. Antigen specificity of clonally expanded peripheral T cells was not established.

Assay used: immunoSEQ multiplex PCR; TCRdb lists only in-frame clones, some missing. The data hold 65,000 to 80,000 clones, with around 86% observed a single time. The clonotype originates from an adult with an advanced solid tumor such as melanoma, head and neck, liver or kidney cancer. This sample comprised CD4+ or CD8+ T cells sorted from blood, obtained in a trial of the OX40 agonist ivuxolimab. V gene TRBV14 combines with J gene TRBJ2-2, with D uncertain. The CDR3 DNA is TGTGCCAGCAGAGGAGTCGGCACCGGGGAGCTGTTTTTT. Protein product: CASRGVGTGELFF.